The T cell receptor beta chain under discussion was sequenced for a study of Ad26.COV2.S vaccination and SARS-CoV-2 variants. Study conclusions and caveats: Placebo recipients showed lower spike-specific TCR breadth than vaccinees. Substantial breadth in spike-specific CD8+ and CD4+ T cell responses was reportedly seen after vaccination. Researchers reported similar non-spike TCR breadth in vaccine and placebo recipients.

Germline lookup yields CDR1 SGHNT and CDR2 YYREEE (reference sequence). V shed 4 bases and J shed 0 bases, with 16 bases lying between them. The CDR3 is 16 amino acids. This sample's treatment: around 19 received Ad26.COV2.S at low or high dose, single or two shots; 5 received placebo; per-sample allocation not given. The samples were gathered on day 63 after the first injection of vaccine or placebo. This clone was detected a few times. Its cognate antigen is unknown. Sequencing used immunoSEQ multiplex PCR; TCRdb keeps in-frame clones, though not all of them. The repertoire holds about 440,000 clones, with roughly 87% as singletons.

J is TRBJ2-5 and V is TRBV5-4, with D possibly TRBD2 on 6 matching bases. The material was peripheral blood, obtained in a trial of Ad26.COV2.S vaccine versus placebo. This TCR derives from a person aged 18-65 years who received the Ad26.COV2.S COVID-19 vaccine or a placebo. CDR3 nucleotide sequence: TGTGCCAGCAGCACTAACGGGGGTGCAAACCAAGAGACCCAGTACTTC. Amino acid sequence: CASSTNGGANQETQYF.